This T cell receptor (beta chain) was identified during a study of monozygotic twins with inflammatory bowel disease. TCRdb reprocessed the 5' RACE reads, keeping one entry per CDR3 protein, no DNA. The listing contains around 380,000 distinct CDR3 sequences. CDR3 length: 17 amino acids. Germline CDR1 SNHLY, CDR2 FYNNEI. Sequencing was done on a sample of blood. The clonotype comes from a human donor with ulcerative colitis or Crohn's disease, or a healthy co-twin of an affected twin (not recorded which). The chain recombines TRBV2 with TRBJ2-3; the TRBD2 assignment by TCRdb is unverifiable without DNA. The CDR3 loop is CASSGGLAEDSTDTQYF.